This TCR beta chain was observed in a study of T cell responses to AZD1222 COVID-19 vaccine. CDR1 is MDHEN, CDR2 SYDVKM, per germline. The CDR3 covers 15 residues. The V segment lost 5 bases and the J segment 0 bases; nucleotides outside the gene matches: 5. Profiling relied on immunoSEQ multiplex PCR, and the TCRdb table lists in-frame clones only, not all of them. The repertoire holds some 200,000 clones, with roughly 93% as singletons. This specimen consisted of peripheral blood, obtained on day 0 of AZD1222 vaccination. The chain links TRBV28 to TRBJ1-1; 8 bases line up with TRBD1. The sequence was collected from an adult in good health. In DNA, the CDR3 is TGTGCCAGCAGTCCCCGGACAGGGATGAACACTGAAGCTTTCTTT. This encodes CASSPRTGMNTEAFF. The full variable domain, with the rest looked up from reference TRBV28 and TRBJ1-1, is DVKVTQSSRYLVKRTGEKVFLECVQDMDHENMFWYRQDPGLGLRLIYFSYDVKMKEKGDIPEGYSVSREKKERFSLILESASTNQTSMYLCASSPRTGMNTEAFFGQGTRLTVV.